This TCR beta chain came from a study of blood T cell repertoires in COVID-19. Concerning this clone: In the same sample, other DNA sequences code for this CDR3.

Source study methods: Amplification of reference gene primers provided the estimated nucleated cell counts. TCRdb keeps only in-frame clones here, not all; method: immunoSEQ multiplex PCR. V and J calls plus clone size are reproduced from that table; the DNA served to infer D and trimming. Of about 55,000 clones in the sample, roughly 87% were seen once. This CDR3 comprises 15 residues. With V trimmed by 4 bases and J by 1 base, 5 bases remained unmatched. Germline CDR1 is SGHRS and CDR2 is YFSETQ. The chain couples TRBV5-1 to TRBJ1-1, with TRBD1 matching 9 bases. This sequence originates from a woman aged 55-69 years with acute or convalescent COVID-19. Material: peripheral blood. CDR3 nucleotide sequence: TGCGCCAGCAGCCCAGGGACAGGGAAGAACACTGAAGCTTTCTTT. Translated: CASSPGTGKNTEAFF.